The 17 T cell receptor beta chains below were found in one sample sequenced in a study of immune characterization of retroperitoneal liposarcoma. MiXCR, applied by TCRdb to the PCR reads, yields one record per CDR3 protein. The sample lists around 8,000 distinct CDR3 sequences; just under 30% were seen once. Sequenced input: blood. Receptors were obtained from a male donor with retroperitoneal liposarcoma.

The V gene is TRBV6-1, the J gene TRBJ2-3; 10 bases agree with TRBD2. V shed 6 bases, J shed 6 bases, and the junction held 9 bases outside the gene matches. Germline loops: CDR1 MNHNS, CDR2 SASEGT. CDR3 length: 15 amino acids. This CDR3 is CASSLQRGGGDTQYF. Here the CDR3 DNA reads TGTGCCAGCAGCCTACAGCGGGGGGGCGGGGATACGCAGTATTTT.

This chain connects TRBV6-6 to TRBJ2-3; 10 bases fit TRBD1. The V segment lost 6 bases and the J segment 0 bases; nucleotides outside the gene matches: 3. The CDR3 is 15 amino acids. The germline gives CDR1 MNHNY, CDR2 SVGAGI (reference sequence). The CDR3 here is CASSPTGGSTDTQYF. DNA of the CDR3: TGTGCCAGCAGCCCGACAGGGGGCAGCACAGATACGCAGTATTTT.

The chain couples TRBV6-5 to TRBJ2-1; no clear D gene. Matching the DNA end better, TRBJ2-7 makes the J call doubtful. The CDR3 length is 14 residues. Germline V lookup: CDR1 MNHEY, CDR2 SVGAGI. The CDR3 nucleotides are TGTGCCAGCAGAGTGATAAGCAGCTCCTACGAGCAGTACTTC. It is translated as CASRVISSSYEQYF.

V usage is TRBV25-1 and J usage is TRBJ2-5; 11 positions match TRBD1. Trimming removed 5 bases from V and 5 bases from J; junction bases left unmatched: 10. CDR3 size: 16 residues. Germline V CDR1 and CDR2: MGHDK, SYGVNS. The CDR3 nucleotides read TGTGCCAGCAGTAAGGGACAGGGGGGCGTTTTTGAGACCCAGTACTTC. It encodes CASSKGQGGVFETQYF.

This clonotype was seen repeatedly, ten times or more. V and J are TRBV6-1 and TRBJ2-1; D is uncertain. The ends were cut back, 3 bases at V and 2 bases at J, with 5 bases in the middle. Germline values: CDR1 MNHNS, CDR2 SASEGT. This CDR3 is 13 amino acids long. The chain's CDR3 is CASSDGPYNEQFF. Written as DNA, the CDR3 is TGTGCCAGCAGTGATGGACCCTACAATGAGCAGTTCTTC.

This clonotype was observed at least ten times. The CDR3 loop reads CASSFLTDTEAFF. The CDR3 coding sequence is TGTGCCAGCAGCTTTCTGACAGACACTGAAGCTTTCTTT. This chain joins TRBV7-6 and TRBJ1-1; D is possibly TRBD1 (5 bases). This CDR3 has 13 amino acids. CDR1 is SGHVS and CDR2 is FNYEAQ in the germline V gene. The V and J ends lost 3 bases and 3 bases respectively, with 8 bases between them.

This clonotype qualifies as medium-sized (0.01 to 0.1%). V gene TRBV6-5 combines with J gene TRBJ1-1; TRBD1 aligns across 7 bases. J lost 4 bases, V lost 8 bases, and 10 bases had no gene match. Germline lookup yields CDR1 MNHEY and CDR2 SVGAGI. The CDR3 covers 14 residues. The CDR3: CASRVTGAGTEAFF. CDR3 DNA: TGTGCCAGCCGAGTTACAGGGGCGGGCACTGAAGCTTTCTTT.

This sequence joins TRBV6-1 and TRBJ2-1; D unclear. With 6 bases removed from V and 5 bases from J, the gap between germline ends came to 11 bases. This CDR3 has 13 amino acids. CDR1 and CDR2 from the germline V gene are MNHNS and SASEGT. The CDR3 spells CASSRQSDNEQFF. For the CDR3, the DNA is TGTGCCAGCAGCAGGCAGAGCGACAATGAGCAGTTCTTC.

This clonotype has just a few counts. V and J are TRBV27 and TRBJ2-1, with TRBD1 as a possible D gene (5 bases). Trimming pared 6 bases from V and 9 bases from J, leaving 18 bases between. This CDR3 is built from 14 residues. Germline V lookup: CDR1 MNHEY, CDR2 SMNVEV (reference sequence). CDR3 in amino acids: CASSAGLSPGEQFF. The CDR3 DNA follows: TGTGCCAGCAGCGCAGGGCTCTCCCCTGGTGAGCAGTTCTTC.

This clonotype was recorded at least ten times. This chain joins TRBV6-1 and TRBJ2-5; 8 nucleotides match TRBD2. This CDR3 spans 19 amino acids. The J segment lost 11 bases and the V segment lost 4 bases, leaving 27 bases of the junction unmatched. Germline V gene lookup returns CDR1 MNHNS and CDR2 SASEGT. The CDR3 coding sequence is TGTGCCAGCAGTGGTCCGGGACTAGAGTGGGGACTACCTTACAATGAGCAGTACTTC. Translating it yields CASSGPGLEWGLPYNEQYF.

This clonotype was seen at least ten times. This chain joins TRBV11-1 and TRBJ2-1; no clear D. The CDR3 spans 14 residues. Trimming took 5 bases from V and 5 from J, leaving 13 bases between them. Germline CDR1 is SGHAT and CDR2 is FQDESV (reference sequence). CDR3 region: CASSHPDEDNEQFF. CDR3 DNA sequence: TGTGCCAGCAGCCATCCTGACGAGGACAATGAGCAGTTCTTC.

The V call is TRBV6-4, the J call TRBJ2-5; D is unresolved. The J call is uncertain, as TRBJ2-7 better fits the DNA end. The CDR3 covers 15 residues. Germline assignment: CDR1 MRHNA and CDR2 SNTAGT. This CDR3 is CASNFGSSPSYEQYF. The CDR3 DNA follows: TGTGCCAGCAACTTCGGATCCAGCCCTTCCTACGAGCAGTACTTC.

The V call is TRBV12-3 or TRBV12-4, the J call TRBJ2-1; 10 bases are a match to TRBD2. Trimming took 3 bases from V and 6 from J; bases not matched to a gene: 5. The CDR3 covers 15 residues. CDR3 amino acids: CASSFTGLAFNEQFF. The CDR3 region has the DNA TGTGCCAGCAGTTTTACGGGACTAGCGTTCAATGAGCAGTTCTTC.

This clonotype was recorded at least ten times. The chain joins TRBV27 to TRBJ2-3, with TRBD2 identical over 11 bases. Germline V CDR1 and CDR2: MNHEY, SMNVEV (reference sequence). There are 18 residues in the CDR3. Germline trimming cut 3 bases from V and 4 bases from J; bases unmatched to any gene: 12. The CDR3: CASSFGIFSGRASDTQYF. DNA of the CDR3: TGTGCCAGCAGTTTCGGGATCTTTAGCGGGAGGGCCTCAGATACGCAGTATTTT.

V is TRBV7-8 and J is TRBJ2-6, with D uncertain. Germline lookup yields CDR1 SGHVS and CDR2 FQNEAQ. The CDR3 length is 16 residues. V lost 5 bases to trimming and J lost 0 bases, with 11 bases between them. For the CDR3, the DNA is TGTGCCAGCAGCCTAAGGGCGGACTCTGGGGCCAACGTCCTGACTTTC. This codes for CASSLRADSGANVLTF. The whole variable domain, filled in from reference TRBV7-8 and TRBJ2-6, reads GAGVSQSPRYKVAKRGQDVALRCDPISGHVSLFWYQQALGQGPEFLTYFQNEAQLDKSGLPSDRFFAERPEGSVSTLKIQRTQQEDSAVYLCASSLRADSGANVLTFGAGSRLTVL.

This clonotype is medium-sized. The V and J genes are TRBV4-1 and TRBJ2-1; TRBD2 might be the D (5 bases). The CDR3 runs to 14 residues. Germline values: CDR1 MGHRA, CDR2 YSYEKL. V was pared by 5 bases and J by 10 bases, with 18 bases between. The CDR3 spells CASSKVPEGGEQFF. CDR3 bases: TGCGCCAGCAGCAAGGTACCTGAGGGTGGGGAGCAGTTCTTC.

This clonotype was seen once. The chain recombines TRBV4-1 with TRBJ2-7; TRBD1 might be the D (6 bases). Germline CDR1 reads MGHRA; CDR2 reads YSYEKL. The ends were cut back, 3 bases at V and 1 base at J, with 13 bases in the middle. This CDR3 contains 15 residues. This CDR3 reads CASSHTPDRSYEQYF. In DNA form, the CDR3 reads TGCGCCAGCAGCCACACTCCTGACAGGTCCTACGAGCAGTACTTC.